The 12 T cell receptor beta chains presented below share a single source sample, sequenced in a study of T cell responses to AZD1222 COVID-19 vaccine. The repertoire was sequenced with immunoSEQ multiplex PCR; TCRdb's copy has only in-frame clones and lacks some. The sample has 85,000 to 90,000 clones; 70% to 90% are singletons. Sequenced material: peripheral blood, taken on day 0 of MenACWY control vaccination. The receptors here all came from an adult in good health.

The chain employs TRBV19 and TRBJ1-1; possible D gene TRBD1, 5 bases. The CDR3 covers 14 residues. Trimming left V 6 bases short and J 1 base short, with 12 bases between. Germline V gene sequence: CDR1 LNHDA, CDR2 SQIVND (reference sequence). The CDR3 spells CASRDWRGNTEAFF. CDR3 sequence (DNA): TGTGCCAGTAGAGACTGGAGGGGGAACACTGAAGCTTTCTTT.

V and J are TRBV24-1 and TRBJ2-5; TRBD1 agrees at 7 bases. In germline, CDR1 is KGHDR, CDR2 SFDVKD. This CDR3 comprises 14 residues. V lost 5 bases to trimming and J lost 5 bases; unmatched junction nucleotides: 7. CDR3 DNA: TGTGCCACCAGTGGAGGGGGCTTACGGGAGACCCAGTACTTC. The encoded protein is CATSGGGLRETQYF.

The chain combines TRBV7-2 with TRBJ1-3; D is uncertain. The V and J ends lost 4 bases and 0 bases respectively, with 4 bases between them. The CDR3 loop spans 13 amino acids. Germline V gene data show CDR1 as SGHTA and CDR2 as FQGNSA. The CDR3 reads CASSSSSGNTIYF. The CDR3 region has the DNA TGTGCCAGCAGCTCCTCCTCTGGAAACACCATATATTTT.

The chain carries TRBV25-1 and TRBJ1-3; TRBD1 matches at 8 bases. The CDR3 is 17 residues long. The V segment lost 4 bases and the J segment 4 bases; nucleotides outside the gene matches: 12. The germline gives CDR1 MGHDK, CDR2 SYGVNS. For the CDR3, the DNA is TGTGCCAGCAGTGGAACCCTTGGACAGGGTTCGGGAAACACCATATATTTT. Translating it yields CASSGTLGQGSGNTIYF.

V is TRBV5-8 and J is TRBJ1-1; D gene uncertain. The CDR3 totals 14 residues. Trimming shortened V by 0 bases and J by 3 bases, and 9 bases separated the two germline ends. The germline gives CDR1 SGHTS, CDR2 YDEGEE. CDR3 residues: CASSLGILDTEAFF. Here the CDR3 DNA reads TGTGCCAGCAGCTTGGGAATCTTGGACACTGAAGCTTTCTTT. Full variable domain (rest looked up from reference TRBV5-8 and TRBJ1-1): EAGVTQSPTHLIKTRGQQATLRCSPISGHTSVYWYQQALGLGLQFLLWYDEGEERNRGNFPPRFSGRQFPNYSSELNVNALELEDSALYLCASSLGILDTEAFFGQGTRLTVV.

The genes are TRBV5-1 and TRBJ1-6; the D is unclear. The CDR3 has 16 amino acids. In germline, CDR1 is SGHRS, CDR2 YFSETQ. Trimming removed 4 bases from V and 10 bases from J, with 21 bases in between. The CDR3 protein is CASSPSSTMEDSPLHF. The CDR3 DNA follows: TGCGCCAGCAGCCCCTCCTCGACAATGGAGGACTCACCCCTCCACTTT.

The chain uses TRBV9 and TRBJ1-3; the D is unclear. CDR1 is SGDLS and CDR2 is YYNGEE in the germline V gene. V was clipped by 4 bases and J by 3 bases, with 14 bases between them. This CDR3 contains 15 residues. The CDR3: CASSLGLFGGNTIYF. The CDR3 region has the DNA TGTGCCAGCAGCTTGGGTCTGTTCGGTGGAAACACCATATATTTT.

This sequence joins TRBV7-9 and TRBJ2-1; tentatively, D is TRBD1 (6 bases). The CDR3 has 14 residues. Germline CDR1 SEHNR, CDR2 FQNEAQ (reference sequence). Trimming cost V 8 bases and J 3 bases, with 14 bases left between them. This CDR3 is CASLPGHNYNEQFF. In DNA form, the CDR3 reads TGTGCCAGCCTCCCGGGACACAACTACAATGAGCAGTTCTTC.

The chain recombines TRBV9 with TRBJ2-5; either TRBD1 or TRBD2 may supply D (5 bases each). Looked up from germline, CDR1 is SGDLS and CDR2 is YYNGEE. V lost 3 bases and J 3 bases, leaving 12 bases between the germline ends. The length of the CDR3 is 14 residues. The CDR3 nucleotides read TGTGCCAGCAGCGAGGGACGGATAAAAGAGACCCAGTACTTC. It specifies CASSEGRIKETQYF.

The chain uses TRBV5-6 and TRBJ2-3, with 8 bases identical to TRBD2. The CDR3 spans 18 residues. Germline V CDR1 and CDR2: SGHDT, YYEEEE. V trimming: 4 bases; J trimming: 1 base; junction bases outside the gene matches: 14. CDR3 residues: CASSGGRGALQRTDTQYF. CDR3 sequence (DNA): TGTGCCAGCAGCGGTGGGCGGGGGGCCTTACAACGCACAGATACGCAGTATTTT. Variable domain in full (rest from reference TRBV5-6 and TRBJ2-3): DAGVTQSPTHLIKTRGQQVTLRCSPKSGHDTVSWYQQALGQGPQFIFQYYEEEERQRGNFPDRFSGHQFPNYSSELNVNALLLGDSALYLCASSGGRGALQRTDTQYFGPGTRLTVL.

This chain links TRBV25-1 with TRBJ1-5; 7 bases map to TRBD1. CDR1 and CDR2 (germline): MGHDK, SYGVNS. The V gene end was trimmed by 4 bases and the J gene end by 7 bases; junction bases not matched to a gene: 13. The CDR3 loop spans 16 amino acids. CDR3 sequence (DNA): TGTGCCAGCAGTGGAGGCCCACAGGGGAAGGAGCAGCCCCAGCATTTT. It codes for CASSGGPQGKEQPQHF.

The chain couples TRBV2 to TRBJ1-1; the D is unclear. In germline, CDR1 is SNHLY, CDR2 FYNNEI. Trimming took 3 bases from V and 1 from J, leaving 9 bases between them. This CDR3 region has 14 residues. CDR3 sequence: CASSDLVTNTEAFF. CDR3 coding DNA: TGTGCCAGCAGTGATCTGGTTACGAACACTGAAGCTTTCTTT.